This T cell receptor (beta chain) was captured by sequencing in a study of human T cells and chemical hapten exposure. This clonotype has at least ten counts. Its antigen is still unknown. Study-level points and caveats: With DPC sensitization, TCRs exceeding 1 in 1000 frequency showed no change.

MiXCR, applied by TCRdb to the RACE reads, yields one record per CDR3 protein. Seen here are approximately 57,000 distinct CDR3 sequences, approximately 8.6% observed once, and the top ten hold about an eighth. Indicated time point: patch test 1, 2 weeks after DPC sensitization. Treatment specified: therapeutic diphenylcyclopropenone sensitization with weekly scalp DPC. Patches went on only after blood had been drawn each time. Unfractionated whole blood was the source of the extracted total RNA. Per the germline V gene, CDR1 is MGHRA and CDR2 is YSYEKL. CDR3 length equals 15 residues. J gave up 6 bases and V 1 base, and 8 bases lay outside the gene matches.

V usage is TRBV4-1 and J usage is TRBJ1-2; 7 bases line up with TRBD1. This sequence originates from a woman aged 40 to 50 with alopecia areata. Some clones in this sample may be carry-over from other donors' samples. Material: whole blood, obtained in connection with sensitization to the hapten diphenylcyclopropenone (DPC). CDR3 residues: CASSQGTGRRDGYTF. In DNA, the CDR3 is TGCGCCAGCAGCCAAGGGACAGGCCGAAGGGATGGCTACACCTTC.